This T cell receptor (beta chain) comes out of a study of CD8 T cells in ankylosing spondylitis. Whole-study results and caveats: Clones tied to disease were said to be significantly enriched in matched ankylosing spondylitis synovial fluid.

This clonotype was seen more than once but under ten times. Its antigen is undetermined. TCRdb re-derived calls from the 5' RACE reads in MiXCR, one entry per CDR3 protein. This sample carries approximately 300,000 distinct CDR3 sequences, around 20% of them seen once, and the ten largest clones take 3.5% to 4.5%. This CDR3 comprises 14 residues. Germline V gene lookup returns CDR1 MNHEY and CDR2 SMNVEV (reference sequence). V was pared by 2 bases and J by 5 bases, with 10 bases between. The genes are TRBV27 and TRBJ2-1; D unresolved. The sample taken for sequencing was blood, either unsorted or a sorted T cell fraction (not recorded which). The TCR sequence derives from a female donor with ankylosing spondylitis or in good health (not recorded which). This CDR3 is CASSLTPRNNEQFF. CDR3 DNA: TGTGCCAGCAGTTTAACCCCTAGAAACAATGAGCAGTTCTTC.